Listed below are T cell receptor beta chains from one sample, sequenced in a study of cytomegalovirus exposure and HLA in healthy donors. Assay: immunoSEQ multiplex PCR; the TCRdb copy retains only in-frame clones and omits some. Of just under 65,000 clones in the sample, around 93% were seen once. Sequencing used PBMCs. These receptor sequences come from a woman aged 18-29 years in good health and CMV-seropositive. The conserved cysteine and the conserved F or W are not part of the CDR3 here.

j_call	v_call	cdr3_aa
TRBJ2-2	TRBV7-8	ASSLAAGELF
TRBJ1-6	TRBV6-5	ASSYSAGSINSPLH
TRBJ1-2	TRBV30	AWSVQGGHGYT
TRBJ2-2	TRBV5-5	ASSIPGGTGELF
TRBJ1-4	TRBV19	ASSPGQGEIGKLF
TRBJ1-4	TRBV6-6	ASSPVGNEKLF
TRBJ1-2	TRBV4-3	ASSQVRQGGGYT
TRBJ1-2	TRBV11-2	ASSPPGANYGYT
TRBJ1-1	TRBV2	ATGQGGNTEAF
TRBJ2-1	TRBV7-6	ASSLLGQNNEQF
TRBJ1-1	TRBV30	AWEDRGGTEAF
TRBJ1-2	TRBV30	AWSHSRGRGVEGYT
TRBJ2-1	TRBV2	ATLSRGTVGEQF
TRBJ1-2	TRBV19	ASTRRQAANYGYT
TRBJ2-1	TRBV5-1	ASSRGGSSYNEQF
TRBJ2-7	TRBV7-9	ASSLGGTSYEQY
TRBJ2-3	TRBV4-3	ASRRVLAGGGSTDTQY
TRBJ2-7	TRBV6-1	ASSGYLQGPAGLFHYEQY
TRBJ1-6	TRBV30	AWSLQGSITLH
TRBJ1-5	TRBV28	ASSLGAQAAGNQPQH
TRBJ2-5	TRBV18	ASSLRGEETQY
TRBJ1-4	TRBV28	ASSLEISYEKLF
TRBJ1-5	TRBV19	ASSIPLWGGGQPQH
TRBJ1-5	TRBV5-5	ASSLKQSSNQPQH
TRBJ2-7	TRBV9	ASSKLSRDEQY
TRBJ1-1	TRBV9	ASRDHRGGNTEAF
TRBJ2-1	TRBV27	ASRRGPKYNEQF
TRBJ2-3	TRBV4-2	ASSQVGSGGNTDTQY
TRBJ2-6	TRBV6-1	ASTRDRGGANVLT
TRBJ2-1	TRBV19	ASRRHSDQRDRPNEQF
TRBJ1-4	TRBV13	ASSTRATNEKLF
TRBJ1-4	TRBV28	ASSLNPLAGLNEKLF
TRBJ1-6	TRBV9	ASSASRSSSYNSPLH
TRBJ2-7	TRBV29-1	SVRAGYEQY
TRBJ1-2	TRBV4-1	ASSPGQGDGYT
TRBJ2-5	TRBV5-1	ASSLPQGDQETQY
TRBJ2-2	TRBV15	ATSDNLRAGELF
TRBJ1-1	TRBV5-4	ASSLAGWYTEAF
TRBJ1-5	TRBV6-5	ASSLGRGPQH
TRBJ2-7	TRBV4-1	ASSQDPPGHETFYEQY